This paragraph covers one T cell receptor (beta chain) sequence. The V and J ends lost 2 bases and 1 base, in that order; junction bases with no gene match: 9. In germline, CDR1 is SGHTA, CDR2 FQGNSA. The CDR3 spans 17 residues. Every participating donor gave one draw, a heparinised blood sample averaging about 100 mL. These data are taken from a study of beta chain features in type 1 diabetes. Expressed TCRB transcripts got sequenced, as all isolated RNA was reverse transcribed. Repertoires were generated with immunoSEQ multiplex PCR, while TCRdb's copy carries only in-frame clones and drops some. Seen here are 900,000 or so clones, roughly a sixth observed once, and the top ten hold about 0.02%.

Material: naive CD4+ T cells from blood. The chain carries TRBV7-2 and TRBJ2-3; TRBD2 agrees at 7 bases. This clonotype was obtained from a woman between 18 and 29 years old in good health. Written as DNA, the CDR3 is TGTGCCAGCAGCTTACGAAGCGGGGCCTCTCGCACAGATACGCAGTATTTT. Translated: CASSLRSGASRTDTQYF.